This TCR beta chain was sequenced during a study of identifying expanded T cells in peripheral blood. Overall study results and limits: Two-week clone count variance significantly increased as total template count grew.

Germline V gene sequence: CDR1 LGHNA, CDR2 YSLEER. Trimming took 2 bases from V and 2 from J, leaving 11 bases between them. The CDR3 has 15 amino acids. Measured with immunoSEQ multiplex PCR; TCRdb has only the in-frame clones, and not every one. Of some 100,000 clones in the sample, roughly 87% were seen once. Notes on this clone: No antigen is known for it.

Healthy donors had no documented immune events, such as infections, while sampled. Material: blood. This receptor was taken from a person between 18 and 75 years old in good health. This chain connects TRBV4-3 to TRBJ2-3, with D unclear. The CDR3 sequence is CASSQSFGVTDTQYF. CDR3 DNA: TGCGCCAGCAGCCAATCTTTTGGGGTCACAGATACGCAGTATTTT.